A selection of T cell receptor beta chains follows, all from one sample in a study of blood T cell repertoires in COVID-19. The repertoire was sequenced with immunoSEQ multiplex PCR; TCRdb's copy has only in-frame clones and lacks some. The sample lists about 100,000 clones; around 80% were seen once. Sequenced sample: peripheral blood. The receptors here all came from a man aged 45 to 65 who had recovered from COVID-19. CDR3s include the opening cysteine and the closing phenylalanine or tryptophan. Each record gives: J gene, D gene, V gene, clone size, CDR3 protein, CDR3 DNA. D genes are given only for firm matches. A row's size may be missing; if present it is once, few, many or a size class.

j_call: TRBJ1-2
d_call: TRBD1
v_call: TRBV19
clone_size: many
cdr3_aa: CASSMRQGGGYTF
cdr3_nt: TGTGCCAGTAGTATGCGACAGGGGGGAGGCTACACCTTC

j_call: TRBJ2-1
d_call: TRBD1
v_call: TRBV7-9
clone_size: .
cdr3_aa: CASSPGQGGSYNEQFF
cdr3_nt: TGTGCCAGCAGCCCCGGACAGGGGGGCTCCTACAATGAGCAGTTCTTC

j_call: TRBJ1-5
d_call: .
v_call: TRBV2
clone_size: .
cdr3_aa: CASSGRTDSNQPQHF
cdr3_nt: TGTGCCAGCAGTGGGAGAACCGATAGCAATCAGCCCCAGCATTTT

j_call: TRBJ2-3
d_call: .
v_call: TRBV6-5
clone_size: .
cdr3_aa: CASSYGLPTDTQYF
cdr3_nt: TGTGCCAGCAGTTATGGACTTCCCACAGATACGCAGTATTTT

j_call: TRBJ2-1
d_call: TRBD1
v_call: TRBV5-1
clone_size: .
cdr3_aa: CASSLTGQGNEQFF
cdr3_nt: TGCGCCAGCAGCTTGACGGGACAGGGCAATGAGCAGTTCTTC

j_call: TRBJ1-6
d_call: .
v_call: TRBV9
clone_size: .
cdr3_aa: CASSAPGGAFGNSPLHF
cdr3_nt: TGTGCCAGCAGCGCACCCGGGGGGGCGTTTGGGAATTCACCCCTCCACTTT

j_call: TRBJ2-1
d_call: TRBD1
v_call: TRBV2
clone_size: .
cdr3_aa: CASEGTGLTYNEQFF
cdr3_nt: TGTGCCAGCGAGGGGACAGGGCTAACGTACAATGAGCAGTTCTTC

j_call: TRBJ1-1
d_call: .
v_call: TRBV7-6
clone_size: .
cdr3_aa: CASSLGLEAFF
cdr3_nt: TGTGCCAGCAGCTTAGGTCTCGAGGCTTTCTTT

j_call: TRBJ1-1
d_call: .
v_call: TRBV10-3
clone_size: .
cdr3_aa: CAISDRVGNEAFF
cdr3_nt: TGTGCCATCAGTGACAGGGTTGGAAATGAAGCTTTCTTT

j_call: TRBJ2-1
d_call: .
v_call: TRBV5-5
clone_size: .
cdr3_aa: CASSWAGTEQFF
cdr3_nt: TGTGCCAGCAGCTGGGCCGGGACAGAGCAGTTCTTC

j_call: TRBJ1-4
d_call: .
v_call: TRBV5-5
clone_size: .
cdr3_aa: CASRYTENEKLFF
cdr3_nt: TGTGCCAGCAGATATACAGAGAATGAAAAACTGTTTTTT

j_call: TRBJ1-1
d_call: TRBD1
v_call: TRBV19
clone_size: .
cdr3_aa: CASNDRAMNTEAFF
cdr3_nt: TGTGCCAGTAACGACAGGGCTATGAACACTGAAGCTTTCTTT

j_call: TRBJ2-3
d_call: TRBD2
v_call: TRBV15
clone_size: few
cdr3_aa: CATSRGTSGGADTQYF
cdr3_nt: TGTGCCACCAGCAGAGGGACTAGCGGGGGGGCAGATACGCAGTATTTT

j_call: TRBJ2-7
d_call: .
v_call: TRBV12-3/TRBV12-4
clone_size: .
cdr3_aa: CASSLVSAYEQYF
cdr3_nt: TGTGCCAGCAGTTTGGTGAGTGCCTACGAGCAGTACTTC

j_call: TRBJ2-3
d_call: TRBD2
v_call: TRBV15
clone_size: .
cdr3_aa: CATSRDPSGRGTDTQYF
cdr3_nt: TGTGCCACCAGCAGAGACCCTAGCGGGAGGGGCACAGATACGCAGTATTTT

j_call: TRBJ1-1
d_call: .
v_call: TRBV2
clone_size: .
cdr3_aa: CASSPRQKMNTEAFF
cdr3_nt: TGTGCCAGCAGTCCGCGACAGAAAATGAACACTGAAGCTTTCTTT

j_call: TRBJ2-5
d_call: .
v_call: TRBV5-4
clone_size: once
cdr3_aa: CASSALSTASQETQYF
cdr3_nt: TGTGCCAGCAGCGCCTTATCGACAGCTTCCCAAGAGACCCAGTACTTC

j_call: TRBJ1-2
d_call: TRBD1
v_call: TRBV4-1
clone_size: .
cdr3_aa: CASSQQQGANYGYTF
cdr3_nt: TGCGCCAGCAGCCAACAACAGGGGGCGAACTATGGCTACACCTTC

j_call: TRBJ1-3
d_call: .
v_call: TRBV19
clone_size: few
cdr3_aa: CASSLGTPSGNTIYF
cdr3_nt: TGTGCCAGTAGTCTCGGGACACCCTCTGGAAACACCATATATTTT

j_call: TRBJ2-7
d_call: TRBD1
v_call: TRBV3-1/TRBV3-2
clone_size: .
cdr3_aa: CASSLGTGVPGEQYF
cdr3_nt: TGTGCCAGCAGCCTAGGGACAGGGGTTCCGGGAGAGCAGTACTTC

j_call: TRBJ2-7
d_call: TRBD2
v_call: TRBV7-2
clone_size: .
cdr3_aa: CASSPGIGGGPSYEQYF
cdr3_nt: TGTGCCAGCAGCCCCGGGATTGGCGGGGGTCCCTCCTACGAGCAGTACTTC

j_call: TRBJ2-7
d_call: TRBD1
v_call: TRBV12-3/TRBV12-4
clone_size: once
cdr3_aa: CASSLGQGEQYF
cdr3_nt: TGTGCCAGCAGTTTAGGACAGGGCGAGCAGTACTTC